These 7 T cell receptor beta chains were all obtained from the same sample, sequenced in a study of blood T cell repertoires in COVID-19. The assay was immunoSEQ multiplex PCR, and TCRdb's table has in-frame clones only and misses some. Here the sample spans 180,000 or so clones, about 80% being singletons. Sequencing was carried out using peripheral blood. All receptors derive from a human donor with acute or convalescent COVID-19. The donor label of this sample is uncertain.

The chain has TRBV5-6 and TRBJ1-3, with D hard to call. V was clipped by 0 bases and J by 0 bases, with 7 bases between them. The CDR3 is 15 amino acids. Germline CDR1 is SGHDT and CDR2 is YYEEEE. In nucleotides, the CDR3 is TGTGCCAGCAGCTTGGCCCCCAGCTCTGGAAACACCATATATTTT. Translated, it gives CASSLAPSSGNTIYF.

V usage is TRBV6-5 and J usage is TRBJ2-5; TRBD2 might be the D (7 bases). Per germline, CDR1 MNHEY and CDR2 SVGAGI. This CDR3 spans 13 amino acids. V lost 7 bases to trimming and J lost 9 bases, with 18 bases between them. The CDR3 here is CASTPGGDTAQYF. The DNA for the CDR3 is TGTGCCAGCACCCCTGGGGGGGACACGGCCCAGTACTTC.

CDR3 sequence (DNA): TGTGCCACCAGCAGAGATCAACAGGAAGCTTTCTTT. Translation: CATSRDQQEAFF. The chain uses TRBV15 and TRBJ1-1; D call uncertain. Trimming cost V 0 bases and J 8 bases, with 7 bases left between them. Germline CDR1 and CDR2: LNHNV and YYDKDF (reference sequence). CDR3 length: 12 residues.

This chain uses TRBV7-3 with TRBJ2-3; tentatively, D is TRBD1 (5 bases). This CDR3 has 16 residues. Trimming pared 3 bases from V and 4 bases from J, leaving 17 bases between. Germline-derived CDR1 and CDR2 are SGHTA and FQGTGA. CDR3 DNA sequence: TGTGCCAGCAGCTTCCAGGGCGGTTTTCCCCCAGATACGCAGTATTTT. As protein: CASSFQGGFPPDTQYF. The whole variable domain, filled in from reference TRBV7-3 and TRBJ2-3, reads GAGVSQTPSNKVTEKGKYVELRCDPISGHTALYWYRQSLGQGPEFLIYFQGTGAADDSGLPNDRFFAVRPEGSVSTLKIQRTERGDSAVYLCASSFQGGFPPDTQYFGPGTRLTVL.

CDR3 residues: CSAGFRDGYTF. The CDR3 DNA reads as TGCAGTGCTGGATTCAGGGATGGCTACACCTTC. This chain connects TRBV20-1 to TRBJ1-2, with TRBD1 as a possible D gene (5 bases). The germline CDR1 and CDR2 sequences are DFQATT and SNEGSKA (reference sequence). V was cut by 5 bases and J by 6 bases, with 10 bases left in between. The CDR3 loop spans 11 amino acids.

The chain uses TRBV5-1 and TRBJ2-2; a weak D match, TRBD1 (8 bases). This CDR3 has 15 residues. V was pared by 0 bases and J by 6 bases, with 12 bases between. Germline assignment: CDR1 SGHRS and CDR2 YFSETQ. The CDR3 loop is CASSLAQGGAGELFF. The CDR3 DNA follows: TGCGCCAGCAGCTTGGCACAGGGGGGGGCCGGGGAGCTGTTTTTT. Variable domain in full (rest from reference TRBV5-1 and TRBJ2-2): KAGVTQTPRYLIKTRGQQVTLSCSPISGHRSVSWYQQTPGQGLQFLFEYFSETQRNKGNFPGRFSGRQFSNSRSEMNVSTLELGDSALYLCASSLAQGGAGELFFGEGSRLTVL.

The V and J genes are TRBV7-3 and TRBJ2-3; TRBD2 matches 7 bases. In germline, CDR1 is SGHTA, CDR2 FQGTGA. The CDR3 length is 14 residues. The V and J ends lost 1 base and 6 bases, in that order; junction bases with no gene match: 4. The CDR3 DNA reads TGTGCCAGCAGCTTAAGTGGCGGGAGTGATACGCAGTATTTT. It is translated as CASSLSGGSDTQYF.